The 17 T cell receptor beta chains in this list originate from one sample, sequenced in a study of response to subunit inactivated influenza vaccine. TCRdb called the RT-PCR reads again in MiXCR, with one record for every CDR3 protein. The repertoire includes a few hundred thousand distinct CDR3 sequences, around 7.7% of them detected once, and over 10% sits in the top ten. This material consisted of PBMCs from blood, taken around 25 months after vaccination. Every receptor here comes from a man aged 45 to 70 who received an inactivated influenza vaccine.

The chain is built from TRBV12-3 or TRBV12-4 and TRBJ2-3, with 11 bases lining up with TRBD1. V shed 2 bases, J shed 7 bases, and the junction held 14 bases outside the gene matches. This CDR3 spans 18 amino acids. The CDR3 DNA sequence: TGTGCCAGCAGTTTAATCGGACAGGGGGCGCGTGGGCAAAATACGCAGTATTTT. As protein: CASSLIGQGARGQNTQYF.

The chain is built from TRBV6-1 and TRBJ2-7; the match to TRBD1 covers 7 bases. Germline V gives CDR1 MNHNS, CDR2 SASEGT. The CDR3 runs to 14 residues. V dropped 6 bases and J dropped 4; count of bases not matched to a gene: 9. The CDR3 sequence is CASRNPGQSYEQYF. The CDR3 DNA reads TGTGCCAGCAGGAACCCGGGACAGTCATACGAGCAGTACTTC.

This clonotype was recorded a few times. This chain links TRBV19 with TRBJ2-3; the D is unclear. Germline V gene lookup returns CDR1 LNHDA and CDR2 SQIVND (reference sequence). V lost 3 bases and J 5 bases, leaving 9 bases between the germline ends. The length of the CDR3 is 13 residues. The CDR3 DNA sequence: TGTGCCAGTAGTATGTCGCACGGAGATACGCAGTATTTT. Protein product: CASSMSHGDTQYF.

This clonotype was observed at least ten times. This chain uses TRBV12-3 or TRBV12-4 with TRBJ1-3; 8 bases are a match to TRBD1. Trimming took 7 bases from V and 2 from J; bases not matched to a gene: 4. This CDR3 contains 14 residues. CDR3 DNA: TGTGCCAGCAACCAACAGGGGGCTGGAAACACCATATATTTT. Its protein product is CASNQQGAGNTIYF.

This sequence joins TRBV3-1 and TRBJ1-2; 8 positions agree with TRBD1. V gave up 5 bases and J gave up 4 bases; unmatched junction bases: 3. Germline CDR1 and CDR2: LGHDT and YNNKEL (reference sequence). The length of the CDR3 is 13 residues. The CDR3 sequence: CASSYRGTYGYTF. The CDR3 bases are TGTGCCAGCAGCTACAGGGGGACCTATGGCTACACCTTC.

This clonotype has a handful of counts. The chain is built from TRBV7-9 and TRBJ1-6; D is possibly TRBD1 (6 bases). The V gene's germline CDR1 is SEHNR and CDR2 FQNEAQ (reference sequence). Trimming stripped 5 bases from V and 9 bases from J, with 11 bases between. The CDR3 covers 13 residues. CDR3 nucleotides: TGTGCCAGCAGCACCACAGGGCTTTCACCCCTCCACTTT. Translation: CASSTTGLSPLHF.

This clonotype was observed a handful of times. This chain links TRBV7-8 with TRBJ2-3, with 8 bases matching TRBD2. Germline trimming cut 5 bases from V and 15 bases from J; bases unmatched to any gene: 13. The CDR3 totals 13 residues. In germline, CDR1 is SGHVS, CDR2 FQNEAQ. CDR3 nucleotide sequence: TGTGCCAGCAGCGTGGTAGCCGGGACTAGATTTTATTTT. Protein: CASSVVAGTRFYF. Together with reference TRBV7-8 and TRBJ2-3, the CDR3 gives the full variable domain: GAGVSQSPRYKVAKRGQDVALRCDPISGHVSLFWYQQALGQGPEFLTYFQNEAQLDKSGLPSDRFFAERPEGSVSTLKIQRTQQEDSAVYLCASSVVAGTRFYFGPGTRLTVL.

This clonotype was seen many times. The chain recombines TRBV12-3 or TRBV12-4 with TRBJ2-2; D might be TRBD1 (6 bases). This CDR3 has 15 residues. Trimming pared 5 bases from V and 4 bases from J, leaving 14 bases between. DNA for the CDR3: TGTGCCAGCAGTCCGAGACAGGCGGGCACCGGGGAGCTGTTTTTT. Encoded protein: CASSPRQAGTGELFF.

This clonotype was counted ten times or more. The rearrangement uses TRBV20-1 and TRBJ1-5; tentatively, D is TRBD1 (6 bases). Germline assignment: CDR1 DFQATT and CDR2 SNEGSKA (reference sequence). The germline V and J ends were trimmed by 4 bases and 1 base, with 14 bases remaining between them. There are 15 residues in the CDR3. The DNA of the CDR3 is TGCAGTGCTACCACAGGGACCTCCAGCAATCAGCCCCAGCATTTT. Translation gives CSATTGTSSNQPQHF.

CDR3 in DNA: TGCGCCAGCAGCCAAGATCAGGACCTAACACGGGGCGGGGAGCTGTTTTTT. Its protein product is CASSQDQDLTRGGELFF. The chain uses TRBV4-3 and TRBJ2-2; possibly TRBD2 for D (5 bases). Between the trimmed V and J ends, which lost 0 bases and 7 bases, there was a span of 18 bases. The CDR3 has 17 amino acids. Germline V gene sequence: CDR1 LGHNA, CDR2 YSLEER.

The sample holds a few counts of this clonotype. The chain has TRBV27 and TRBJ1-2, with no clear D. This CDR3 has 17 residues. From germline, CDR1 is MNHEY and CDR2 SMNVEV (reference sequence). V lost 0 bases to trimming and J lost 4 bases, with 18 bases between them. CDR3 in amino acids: CASSLSWSSRRFYGYTF. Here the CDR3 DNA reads TGTGCCAGCAGTTTATCTTGGAGCTCCCGAAGGTTCTATGGCTACACCTTC.

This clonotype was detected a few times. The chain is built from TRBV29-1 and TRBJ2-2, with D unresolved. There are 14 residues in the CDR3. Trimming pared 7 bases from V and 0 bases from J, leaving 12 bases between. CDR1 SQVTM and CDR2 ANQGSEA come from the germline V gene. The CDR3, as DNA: TGCAGCGCCCAGCCCCGTCCGAACACCGGGGAGCTGTTTTTT. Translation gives CSAQPRPNTGELFF.

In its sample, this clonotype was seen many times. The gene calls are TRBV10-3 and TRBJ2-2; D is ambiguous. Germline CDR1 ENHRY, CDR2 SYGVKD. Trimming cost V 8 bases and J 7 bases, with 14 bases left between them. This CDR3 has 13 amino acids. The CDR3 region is CAIPGGRGGELFF. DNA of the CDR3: TGTGCCATCCCGGGCGGTAGAGGCGGGGAGCTGTTTTTT.

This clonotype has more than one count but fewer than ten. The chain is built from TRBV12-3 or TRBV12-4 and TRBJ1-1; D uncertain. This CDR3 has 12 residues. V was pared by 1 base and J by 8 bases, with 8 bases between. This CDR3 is CASSLDGREAFF. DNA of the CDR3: TGTGCCAGCAGTTTAGACGGGCGAGAAGCTTTCTTT.

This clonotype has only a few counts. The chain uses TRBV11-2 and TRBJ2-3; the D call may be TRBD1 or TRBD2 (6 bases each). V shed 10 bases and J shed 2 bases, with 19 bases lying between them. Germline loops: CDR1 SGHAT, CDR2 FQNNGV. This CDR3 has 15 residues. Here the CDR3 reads CATSPNAGHTDTQYF. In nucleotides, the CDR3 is TGTGCCACCAGTCCCAACGCGGGACACACAGATACGCAGTATTTT.

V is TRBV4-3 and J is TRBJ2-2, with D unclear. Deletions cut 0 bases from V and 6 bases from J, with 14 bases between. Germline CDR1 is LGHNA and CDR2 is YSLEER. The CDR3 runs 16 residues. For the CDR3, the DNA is TGCGCCAGCAGCCAAGATTGGGCTAGTTCGTCCGGGGAGCTGTTTTTT. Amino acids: CASSQDWASSSGELFF.

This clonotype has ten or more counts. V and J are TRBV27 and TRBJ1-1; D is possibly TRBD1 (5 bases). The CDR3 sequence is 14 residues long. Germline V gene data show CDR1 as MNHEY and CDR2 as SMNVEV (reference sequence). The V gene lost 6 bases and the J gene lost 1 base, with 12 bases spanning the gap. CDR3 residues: CASSPGTPNTEAFF. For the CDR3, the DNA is TGTGCCAGCAGCCCCGGGACTCCGAACACTGAAGCTTTCTTT.